These T cell receptor beta chains were read from a single sample in a study of T cells in localized non-small cell lung cancer. This table comes from immunoSEQ multiplex PCR, and its TCRdb copy is limited to in-frame clones, with some not included. The sample shows around 15,000 clones, around 87% of them seen only once. The material was peripheral blood mononuclear cells, obtained before any cancer treatment. These receptors were taken from a male donor older than 55 with stage II lung adenocarcinoma. Both conserved end residues are part of each CDR3. D genes are given only for firm matches. For some rows the clone size is stated as once, few or many, or as a class when expanded; others skip it.

>NA|TRBJ2-1|TRBV25-1|NA
TGTGCCAGCAGTGTTCAAAGGGAGCAGTTCTTC
CASSVQREQFF
>NA|TRBJ2-1|TRBV21-1|NA
TGTGCCAGCAGCAAAGAAAAGAGCTCCTACAATGAGCAGTTCTTC
CASSKEKSSYNEQFF
>NA|TRBJ1-5|TRBV6-5|NA
TGTGCCAGCAGGGCTGACAGAAATCAGCCCCAGCATTTT
CASRADRNQPQHF
>TRBD1|TRBJ1-5|TRBV6-5|NA
TGTGCCAGCAGCTTGACAGGGGGCAATCAGCCCCAGCATTTT
CASSLTGGNQPQHF
>TRBD2|TRBJ2-7|TRBV2|large
TGTGCCAGCAGTGGAGGAGCGGGAGGGTCCATCAGCTACGAGCAGTACTTC
CASSGGAGGSISYEQYF
>TRBD2|TRBJ2-5|TRBV9|NA
TGTGCCAGCAGCGTAGCCGGGACTAGCGGCCCCCAAGGGGCCCAGTACTTC
CASSVAGTSGPQGAQYF
>NA|TRBJ2-2|TRBV18|NA
TGTGCCACCTCCCCAGGGACAACGAACACCGGGGAGCTGTTTTTT
CATSPGTTNTGELFF
>NA|TRBJ2-3|TRBV7-3|NA
TGTGCCAGCAGCTCCGGACTTTCAACAGATACGCAGTATTTT
CASSSGLSTDTQYF
>NA|TRBJ2-3|TRBV10-2|NA
TGCGCCAGCAGTGATGGCAAGCGGCGCACAGATACGCAGTATTTT
CASSDGKRRTDTQYF
>NA|TRBJ2-7|TRBV11-3|NA
TGTGCCAGCAGCTTAGACGGGAGCGCTCGGTACGAGCAGTACTTC
CASSLDGSARYEQYF
>NA|TRBJ2-7|TRBV5-1|NA
TGCGCCAGCAGCTTGGCGGTGGACCCCTACGAGCAGTACTTC
CASSLAVDPYEQYF
>TRBD1|TRBJ1-1|TRBV2|NA
TGTGCCAGCAGGAGCGGACAGGGTAGGGCTGAAGCTTTCTTT
CASRSGQGRAEAFF
>NA|TRBJ1-5|TRBV12-5|NA
TGTGCTAATAATTTAGAGGCACAGGAGTCCCATAGCAATCAGCCCCAGCATTTT
CANNLEAQESHSNQPQHF
>TRBD2|TRBJ2-1|TRBV28|NA
TGTGCCAGCAGCCTCCTAGCGGGAGGGCGTTCCCCCTACAATGAGCAGTTCTTC
CASSLLAGGRSPYNEQFF
>TRBD1|TRBJ2-3|TRBV30|NA
TGTGCCTGGAAAGGCCGGGACAGCCGCACAGATACGCAGTATTTT
CAWKGRDSRTDTQYF
>NA|TRBJ1-4|TRBV5-1|NA
TGCGCCAGCAGCTTGGCGGGGTCGGCTGAAAAACTGTTTTTT
CASSLAGSAEKLFF
>TRBD1|TRBJ2-7|TRBV7-9|NA
TGTGCCAGCAGCGGGGACAGCCTCGAGCAGTACTTC
CASSGDSLEQYF
>NA|TRBJ2-7|TRBV11-2|NA
TGTGCCAGCAGCCTAGGACCCCTATCCTACGAGCAGTACTTC
CASSLGPLSYEQYF
>TRBD2|TRBJ2-3|TRBV5-6|NA
TGTGCCAGCAGCTTAAAGACTAGCGGGAGGCCCGTGGGCACAGATACGCAGTATTTT
CASSLKTSGRPVGTDTQYF
>TRBD1|TRBJ1-3|TRBV7-9|NA
TGTGCCAGCAGCCACAACCGGGACAGGGGATCTGGAAACACCATATATTTT
CASSHNRDRGSGNTIYF
>TRBD1|TRBJ2-3|TRBV19|NA
TGTGCCAGTAGTATCGGCGACAGGGGTGCAGATACGCAGTATTTT
CASSIGDRGADTQYF
>TRBD1|TRBJ1-1|TRBV14|NA
TGTGCCAGCAGCCAAGACGACAGGGTAAAGACTGAAGCTTTCTTT
CASSQDDRVKTEAFF
>TRBD2|TRBJ2-1|TRBV2|NA
TGTGCCAGCAGATTTGGGACTAGCGGGAGAGGGGAGCAGTTCTTC
CASRFGTSGRGEQFF
>TRBD1|TRBJ1-5|TRBV28|NA
TGTGCCAGCAGCGTACCACAGGGGGGCGATCAGCCCCAGCATTTT
CASSVPQGGDQPQHF
>NA|TRBJ1-1|TRBV9|NA
TGTGCCAGCAGTCGGACGGACAACACTGAAGCTTTCTTT
CASSRTDNTEAFF
>TRBD1|TRBJ1-4|TRBV6-5|once
TGTGCCAGCAGAAGGACAGGGGGGGATGAAAAACTGTTTTTT
CASRRTGGDEKLFF
>NA|TRBJ2-1|TRBV6-6|few
TGTGCCAGCAGTACCTCAGCAGGGGAGCAGTTCTTC
CASSTSAGEQFF
>TRBD2|TRBJ2-3|TRBV6-5|NA
TGTGCCAGCAACGGCGGGAGTAGGACAGATACGCAGTATTTT
CASNGGSRTDTQYF
>TRBD2|TRBJ2-1|TRBV19|NA
TGTGCCAGTAGTATAGGGCGGGAGCCCCGTAATGAGCAGTTCTTC
CASSIGREPRNEQFF
>TRBD1|TRBJ2-4|TRBV11-3|NA
TGTGCCAGCAGCTACGGACAGGTGGAGAACATTCAGTACTTC
CASSYGQVENIQYF
>TRBD1|TRBJ1-1|TRBV29-1|few
TGCAGCGTGGGAGTAGGGGGCAGGGGGACTGAAGCTTTCTTT
CSVGVGGRGTEAFF
>TRBD1|TRBJ1-5|TRBV2|NA
TGTGCCAGCAGTGGGGACAGACAAATTAGCAATCAGCCCCAGCATTTT
CASSGDRQISNQPQHF
>TRBD1|TRBJ2-1|TRBV9|NA
TGTGCCAGCAGCCTAGCCCGGGACAGGGTGATCAATGAGCAGTTCTTC
CASSLARDRVINEQFF
>NA|TRBJ2-5|TRBV5-1|NA
TGCGCCAGCAGTCTTCAAGAGACCCAGTACTTC
CASSLQETQYF
>TRBD2|TRBJ2-1|TRBV10-3|NA
TGTGCCATCAGTGAGTCCAGCGGGAGGGAGAATGAGCAGTTCTTC
CAISESSGRENEQFF
>NA|TRBJ2-5|TRBV7-6|NA
TGTGCCAGCAGCGGTCAGGGTTACGAGACCCAGTACTTC
CASSGQGYETQYF
>NA|TRBJ2-7|TRBV11-2|NA
TGTGCCAGCAGCTTGGACGGAGCCTACGAGCAGTACTTC
CASSLDGAYEQYF
>NA|TRBJ2-7|TRBV15|NA
TGTGCCACCAGCAGAGATCCGCAGGTTGGGCAGCAGTACTTC
CATSRDPQVGQQYF
>NA|TRBJ2-7|TRBV13|once
TGTGCCAGCAGCTTAACACGGGGACCAGCCTACGAGCAGTACTTC
CASSLTRGPAYEQYF